A single sample gave rise to the 23 T cell receptor beta chains below, sequenced in a study of blood T cell repertoires in COVID-19 (dated by TCRdb to the early 2020s). Libraries were built with the immunoSEQ multiplex PCR assay. This is the immuneACCESS table as TCRdb keeps it, with only in-frame sequences that have V and J called. A part of the clones is gone; compared with another copy, unresolved V genes explain less than half, and the rest is unexplained. This sample gives approximately 190,000 clones in total; over 70% of them show up just once. The ten largest make up about 18% of the sample. Sample: peripheral blood. These receptors were collected from a man aged 60 to 69 with active or convalescent COVID-19.

The rearrangement uses TRBV11-2 and TRBJ2-1; tentative D call: TRBD2 (6 bases). This CDR3 contains 14 residues. CDR1 is SGHAT and CDR2 is FQNNGV in the germline V gene. Deletions cut 1 base from V and 8 bases from J, with 12 bases between. The CDR3 nucleotides read TGTGCCAGCAGCTTAGCTGGAGGGAGGTATGAGCAGTTCTTC. It specifies CASSLAGGRYEQFF. Together with reference TRBV11-2 and TRBJ2-1, the CDR3 gives the full variable domain: EAGVAQSPRYKIIEKRQSVAFWCNPISGHATLYWYQQILGQGPKLLIQFQNNGVVDDSQLPKDRFSAERLKGVDSTLKIQPAKLEDSAVYLCASSLAGGRYEQFFGPGTRLTVL.

The V call is TRBV29-1, the J call TRBJ1-2; a possible D gene is TRBD1 (6 bases). The length of the CDR3 is 14 residues. V lost 6 bases and J 1 base, leaving 15 bases between the germline ends. Looked up from germline, CDR1 is SQVTM and CDR2 is ANQGSEA. CDR3 coding DNA: TGCAGCGTCGGTAGACCGGACAGTAACTATGGCTACACCTTC. Protein product: CSVGRPDSNYGYTF.

The CDR3 coding sequence is TGTGCCAGCAGCCCTTTGGGGGCGAGGGATGAAAAACTGTTTTTT. This sequence encodes CASSPLGARDEKLFF. This sequence joins TRBV11-2 and TRBJ1-4; TRBD1 is a possible D gene (6 bases). Germline lookup yields CDR1 SGHAT and CDR2 FQNNGV. The CDR3 has 15 amino acids. Trimming left V 5 bases short and J 6 bases short, with 16 bases between.

The chain couples TRBV5-1 to TRBJ2-3, with D possibly matching TRBD2 (6 bases). Looked up from germline, CDR1 is SGHRS and CDR2 is YFSETQ. The CDR3 consists of 13 residues. The germline V and J ends were trimmed by 0 bases and 4 bases, with 6 bases remaining between them. CDR3 residues: CASSLGGADTQYF. In DNA form, the CDR3 reads TGCGCCAGCAGCTTGGGGGGGGCAGATACGCAGTATTTT.

V gene TRBV9 combines with J gene TRBJ2-7; D possibly corresponds to TRBD1 (7 bases). This CDR3 spans 14 amino acids. V was shortened by 4 bases and J by 5 bases, with 16 bases between the two germline ends. The germline V gene encodes CDR1 SGDLS and CDR2 YYNGEE. CDR3 sequence reads: CASSPRQGGDEQYF. CDR3 sequence (DNA): TGTGCCAGCAGCCCAAGACAGGGAGGCGACGAGCAGTACTTC.

At least ten counts were recorded for this clone. The chain is built from TRBV24-1 and TRBJ2-2; 9 bases align to TRBD1. J was trimmed by 4 bases and V by 6 bases; bases with no gene match: 5. This CDR3 spans 15 amino acids. Germline V gives CDR1 KGHDR, CDR2 SFDVKD. The CDR3 DNA reads as TGTGCCACCAGTCGACGGACAGGGGCCACCGGGGAGCTGTTTTTT. Its protein is CATSRRTGATGELFF.

The V call is TRBV7-3, the J call TRBJ2-1; 15 bases line up with TRBD2. V shed 1 base and J 10 bases; nucleotides not matched to a gene: 5. Germline CDR1 reads SGHTA; CDR2 reads FQGTGA. This CDR3 contains 16 residues. CDR3 nucleotides: TGTGCCAGCAGCTTAATGGGACTAGCGGGAGGAGGAGAGCAGTTCTTC. Translating gives CASSLMGLAGGGEQFF.

The genes are TRBV14 and TRBJ2-1; D gene unclear. The CDR3 runs to 16 residues. The V end lost 0 bases, the J end lost 4 bases, and 13 bases lay between the germline ends. CDR1 is SGHDN and CDR2 is FVKESK in the germline V gene. The CDR3 reads CASSQDEAVGYNEQFF. The CDR3 bases are TGTGCCAGCAGCCAAGATGAGGCAGTCGGTTACAATGAGCAGTTCTTC. Supplemented by reference TRBV14 and TRBJ2-1, the full variable domain reads EAGVTQFPSHSVIEKGQTVTLRCDPISGHDNLYWYRRVMGKEIKFLLHFVKESKQDESGMPNNRFLAERTGGTYSTLKVQPAELEDSGVYFCASSQDEAVGYNEQFFGPGTRLTVL.

This clone was found a few times. The genes are TRBV18 and TRBJ2-5; D may be TRBD2 (5 bases). The V end was cut by 5 bases, the J end by 1 base, with 8 bases between. Germline CDR1 and CDR2: KGHSH and LQKENI. CDR3 length: 13 residues. The CDR3: CASSGSGQETQYF. CDR3 DNA sequence: TGTGCCAGCTCAGGGAGTGGCCAAGAGACCCAGTACTTC.

The chain employs TRBV7-9 and TRBJ1-1, with unresolved D. CDR3 size: 15 residues. Germline V gene sequence: CDR1 SEHNR, CDR2 FQNEAQ (reference sequence). Trimming cost V 4 bases and J 4 bases, with 16 bases left between them. CDR3 in DNA: TGTGCCAGCAGCTCACGCGGGGAAGGTATCACTGAAGCTTTCTTT. This codes for CASSSRGEGITEAFF.

J is TRBJ1-1 and V is TRBV6-5; D not certain. This CDR3 has 16 amino acids. Germline loops: CDR1 MNHEY, CDR2 SVGAGI. Trimming pared 1 base from V and 4 bases from J, leaving 16 bases between. The CDR3: CASSYWHRGEGTEAFF. The CDR3 DNA follows: TGTGCCAGCAGTTACTGGCACCGGGGTGAGGGCACTGAAGCTTTCTTT.

The rearrangement joins TRBV28 to TRBJ2-3; D unclear. CDR1 is MDHEN, CDR2 SYDVKM, per germline. Trimming took off 5 bases at V and 6 bases at J, with 15 bases between the two ends. The CDR3 is 14 amino acids. CDR3 sequence (DNA): TGTGCCAGCAGTCTCCTCATCCCCGGGGATACGCAGTATTTT. Its protein product is CASSLLIPGDTQYF.

In this sample, this clone turned up a few times. The V gene is TRBV30, the J gene TRBJ1-6, with 8 bases fitting TRBD1. V shed 5 bases and J 11 bases; nucleotides not matched to a gene: 8. Germline assignment: CDR1 GTSNPN and CDR2 SVGIG (reference sequence). The CDR3 totals 13 residues. CDR3 bases: TGTGCCTGGTCCGCGGACAGGGAAACACCCCTCCACTTT. This codes for CAWSADRETPLHF. Full variable domain (rest looked up from reference TRBV30 and TRBJ1-6): SQTIHQWPATLVQPVGSPLSLECTVEGTSNPNLYWYRQAAGRGLQLLFYSVGIGQISSEVPQNLSASRPQDRQFILSSKKLLLSDSGFYLCAWSADRETPLHFGNGTRLTVT.

The chain has TRBV5-4 and TRBJ2-3; D not certain. Trimming removed 4 bases at V and 4 bases at J, with 10 bases between. The CDR3 sequence is 13 residues long. Germline V gene data show CDR1 as SGHNT and CDR2 as YYREEE (reference sequence). The CDR3 sequence is CASSPELPDTQYF. DNA for the CDR3: TGTGCCAGCAGCCCGGAGCTTCCAGATACGCAGTATTTT.

This chain connects TRBV29-1 to TRBJ2-3; 8 bases agree with TRBD2. Germline CDR1 SQVTM, CDR2 ANQGSEA. The CDR3 consists of 13 residues. The V gene end was trimmed by 6 bases and the J gene end by 0 bases; junction bases not matched to a gene: 2. CDR3 DNA sequence: TGCAGCGTGTTAGCGGGGAGCACAGATACGCAGTATTTT. Protein sequence: CSVLAGSTDTQYF.

The V and J genes are TRBV2 and TRBJ2-2, with 8 bases lining up with TRBD1. This CDR3 is built from 13 residues. Germline V gene data show CDR1 as SNHLY and CDR2 as FYNNEI. The V segment lost 4 bases and the J segment 15 bases; nucleotides outside the gene matches: 10. The CDR3 nucleotides read TGTGCCAGCAGTGGGAAAGAGACAGGGGCGGTGTTTTTT. Its protein is CASSGKETGAVFF.

This clone was observed many times. The genes are TRBV27 and TRBJ2-7, with 14 positions matching TRBD2. Germline V gene sequence: CDR1 MNHEY, CDR2 SMNVEV (reference sequence). This CDR3 is 17 amino acids long. With 7 bases clipped from V and 6 bases from J, the junction kept 14 bases outside the gene matches. The CDR3 protein is CASTVTSGRAGSIEQYF. The CDR3 DNA is TGTGCCAGCACCGTGACTAGCGGGAGGGCAGGGTCCATCGAGCAGTACTTC.

This clone was counted many times. The V call is TRBV4-2, the J call TRBJ2-7, with 8 bases identical to TRBD1. The CDR3 is made up of 16 amino acids. Germline V gene data show CDR1 as LGHNA and CDR2 as YNFKEQ. V trimming: 1 base; J trimming: 0 bases; junction bases outside the gene matches: 5. This CDR3 reads CASSQAQGQDSYEQYF. CDR3 nucleotides: TGTGCCAGCAGCCAAGCCCAGGGACAGGACTCCTACGAGCAGTACTTC.

The gene calls are TRBV10-3 and TRBJ2-2; TRBD1 matches at 7 bases. Per the germline V gene, CDR1 is ENHRY and CDR2 is SYGVKD. The CDR3 totals 15 residues. J lost 3 bases, V lost 3 bases, and 4 bases had no gene match. The CDR3 spells CAISDWQGDTGELFF. CDR3 sequence (DNA): TGTGCCATCAGTGATTGGCAGGGGGACACCGGGGAGCTGTTTTTT.

As concerns this clone: Other DNA sequences in this sample translate to the same CDR3. The chain carries TRBV6-2 or TRBV6-3 and TRBJ1-2, with D possibly TRBD1 on 5 matching bases. V lost 3 bases and J 4 bases, leaving 9 bases between the germline ends. Germline values: CDR1 MNHEY, CDR2 SVGEGT. This CDR3 has 13 amino acids. CDR3 amino acids: CASSYGGGYGYTF. In nucleotides, the CDR3 is TGTGCCAGCAGTTATGGGGGAGGCTATGGCTACACCTTC.

The chain carries TRBV7-3 and TRBJ2-1; a weak D match, TRBD1 (6 bases). There are 14 residues in the CDR3. V was pared by 5 bases and J by 1 base, with 9 bases between. Germline lookup yields CDR1 SGHTA and CDR2 FQGTGA. CDR3 region: CASSPQGSYNEQFF. CDR3 DNA sequence: TGTGCCAGCAGCCCACAGGGATCCTACAATGAGCAGTTCTTC.

This chain uses TRBV28 with TRBJ1-4; D perhaps matches TRBD1 (5 bases). The length of the CDR3 is 17 residues. Trimming left V 2 bases short and J 4 bases short, with 17 bases between. Germline CDR1 reads MDHEN; CDR2 reads SYDVKM. CDR3 DNA sequence: TGTGCCAGCAGTTTAATCCCGACAGTACAAATTAATGAAAAACTGTTTTTT. Encoded protein: CASSLIPTVQINEKLFF.

This clone was seen just once. The chain carries TRBV7-2 and TRBJ2-3; 12 nucleotides match TRBD2. V shed 1 base, J shed 0 bases, and the junction held 5 bases outside the gene matches. The CDR3 spans 18 residues. From germline, CDR1 is SGHTA and CDR2 FQGNSA. The CDR3 reads CASSLGLAGDRSTDTQYF. The CDR3 bases are TGTGCCAGCAGCTTAGGACTAGCGGGAGATCGAAGCACAGATACGCAGTATTTT.